This is a list of T cell receptor beta chains from one sample in a study of CD8+ T cells in alopecia areata. The protocol was immunoSEQ multiplex PCR, while the TCRdb copy is restricted to in-frame clones and leaves out a portion. The table lists roughly 97,000 clones, about 40% of them singletons, with 1% to 1.5% in the top ten. Sequenced material: CD4+ T cells sorted from blood. The receptors come from a human donor with alopecia areata. CDR3s include the opening cysteine and the closing phenylalanine or tryptophan. Fields, in order: clone size, J gene, V gene, CDR3 protein. For some rows the clone size is stated as once, few or many, or as a class when expanded; others skip it.

NA TRBJ1-5 TRBV19 CASRGSGNQPQHF
NA TRBJ1-4 TRBV30 CAWRAITGTNEKLFF
few TRBJ2-3 TRBV18 CASSQGARTDTQYF
NA TRBJ2-7 TRBV5-6 CANPRGRFGNEQYF
few TRBJ1-2 TRBV4-1 CASSQERTGGARGYTF
NA TRBJ1-2 TRBV18 CASSPTATYGYTF
few TRBJ2-7 TRBV4-2 CASSQDTGEQYF
NA TRBJ1-5 TRBV27 CASRSLGQPQHF
NA TRBJ2-1 TRBV7-2 CASSSVAEGNEQFF
few TRBJ2-7 TRBV6-1 CASSVHSPYEQYF
few TRBJ1-5 TRBV29-1 CSVIPGTGNSNQPQHF
NA TRBJ2-7 TRBV6-5 CASRDFKSSYEQYF
few TRBJ1-5 TRBV5-1 CASSLDRGEQPQHF
few TRBJ2-1 TRBV14 CASSQEAIAGVGYNEQFF
few TRBJ2-5 TRBV15 CATSPAQETQYF
NA TRBJ2-1 TRBV7-2 CASSLQGGRVRSYNEQFF
few TRBJ1-1 TRBV29-1 CSVSDEVNRAFF
few TRBJ2-7 TRBV11-2 CASSRGISGREKHEQYF
NA TRBJ2-3 TRBV4-1 CASSPPGTGTDTQYF
few TRBJ1-5 TRBV28 CASCEAGPSNQPQHF
few TRBJ2-7 TRBV29-1 CSVVPSGKAYEQYF
NA TRBJ2-2 TRBV5-1 CASSLGTGPLRAGTGELFF